This TCR beta chain originates from a study of blood T cell repertoires in COVID-19. On the study more broadly: There were acute and convalescent COVID-19 samples, and they came from the United States, Italy and Spain.

V lost 5 bases to trimming and J lost 0 bases, with 17 bases between them. The CDR3 is 17 residues long. CDR1 SEHNR and CDR2 FQNEAQ come from the germline V gene (reference sequence). The sample holds one count of this clone. Per the authors' pipeline: Amplification from reference gene primers served as the basis for estimated nucleated cell counts. TCRdb's copy holds only in-frame clones and misses some; the assay was immunoSEQ multiplex PCR. V, J and clone size are taken as reported in that table, and D and trimming were inferred from the DNA itself. The sample yields approximately 250,000 clones, about 89% seen once.

This clonotype was sampled from a man between 35 and 55 years old with active or convalescent COVID-19. The J gene is TRBJ1-5, the V gene TRBV7-9; weak D call: TRBD1 (6 bases). The sequenced material came from peripheral blood. Here the CDR3 DNA reads TGTGCCAGCAGCGTCGGGACACTTACTCATAGCAATCAGCCCCAGCATTTT. This sequence encodes CASSVGTLTHSNQPQHF.